The TCR beta chain under discussion was sequenced for a study of shared clonotypes between healthy human individuals. The repertoire was sequenced with immunoSEQ multiplex PCR; TCRdb's copy has only in-frame clones and lacks some. This table holds about 490,000 clones, 81% found once. The CDR3 has 18 residues. Losses at the gene ends were 5 bases for V and 3 bases for J; bases not matched to a gene: 16. The germline V gene has CDR1 SGHTA and CDR2 FQGTGA. The V gene is TRBV7-3, the J gene TRBJ2-3; 8 bases match TRBD1. The receptor was derived from a woman aged 40 to 50 in good health. Some clones in this sample may be carry-over from other donors' samples. Sequencing was performed on PBMCs. CDR3 protein: CASSRGRLDRGATDTQYF. In DNA, the CDR3 is TGTGCCAGCAGCAGGGGGCGACTTGACAGGGGAGCGACAGATACGCAGTATTTT.